A selection of T cell receptor beta chains follows, all from one sample in a study of blood T cell repertoires in COVID-19. Here immunoSEQ multiplex PCR was the method, and the copy in TCRdb shows in-frame clones only, minus some. The data hold about 300,000 clones, with around 85% observed a single time. The sequencing input was PBMCs or T cells enriched from blood (not recorded which). Receptors originate from a woman between 25 and 40 years old who had been exposed to COVID-19. CDR3s leave out the opening cysteine and the closing phenylalanine or tryptophan.

j_gene | v_gene | CDR3aa
TRBJ1-4 | TRBV6-5 | ASRDYRARGEKLF
TRBJ2-7 | TRBV19 | ASSNGLYQDEQY
TRBJ2-3 | TRBV19 | ASSTSNRGGPFPSTDTQY
TRBJ1-1 | TRBV11-1 | ASRVRNGNTEAF
TRBJ1-4 | TRBV5-1 | ASSFRSRYGATNEKLF
TRBJ1-2 | TRBV3-1/TRBV3-2 | ASSQDSYGVYGYT
TRBJ1-2 | TRBV6-6 | ASSYANRDYGYT
TRBJ2-3 | TRBV19 | ASRSRGSGVSTDTQY
TRBJ1-5 | TRBV4-1 | ASSQGLADIYQPQH
TRBJ1-2 | TRBV5-6 | ASSKDTGGVYGYT
TRBJ2-7 | TRBV4-2 | ASSQPGGIPYEQY
TRBJ1-1 | TRBV12-3/TRBV12-4 | ASRRGGGTEAF
TRBJ2-5 | TRBV11-2 | ASSLLGLEETQY
TRBJ1-2 | TRBV19 | ASSGQAVNYGYT
TRBJ2-7 | TRBV19 | ASSFRQGTYEQY
TRBJ1-1 | TRBV30 | AWSYAGNTEAF
TRBJ2-2 | TRBV19 | ASSIYTGELF
TRBJ1-4 | TRBV3-1/TRBV3-2 | ASSQEGHNEKLF
TRBJ1-1 | TRBV2 | ASSVRGGAGGTEAF
TRBJ1-1 | TRBV15 | ATSRTGNTEAF
TRBJ2-1 | TRBV28 | ASSLSTSSYNEQF
TRBJ2-7 | TRBV7-6 | ASSLLSGGSYEQY
TRBJ2-7 | TRBV28 | ASSLLQGANEQY
TRBJ2-5 | TRBV7-6 | ASSPEGRAYHETQY
TRBJ1-2 | TRBV5-1 | ASSKNSGTGDYYGYT
TRBJ2-2 | TRBV7-2 | ASSLGLADYFTGELF
TRBJ2-7 | TRBV20-1 | SASSGTSGGGYEQY
TRBJ1-2 | TRBV28 | ASYLLQGGNGDGYT